The 18 T cell receptor beta chains in this list originate from one sample, sequenced in a study of technical replicates of blood from a few donors. Method: immunoSEQ multiplex PCR; TCRdb's copy keeps in-frame clones and lacks some. This table has roughly 68,000 clones, 95% to 98% appearing once. Sequencing used T cells isolated from PBMCs. The receptors were gathered from a human donor in good health.

V is TRBV5-1 and J is TRBJ1-2, with TRBD1 matching 8 bases. The germline CDR1 and CDR2 sequences are SGHRS and YFSETQ. This CDR3 contains 15 residues. V gave up 2 bases and J gave up 7 bases; unmatched junction bases: 10. The CDR3 region has the DNA TGCGCCAGCAGCTTAGACTTTACAGGGGGTAGTGGCTACACCTTC. Amino acid sequence: CASSLDFTGGSGYTF.

The rearrangement joins TRBV7-2 to TRBJ2-2; D is uncertain. Trimming stripped 4 bases from V and 7 bases from J, with 4 bases between. Germline CDR1 reads SGHTA; CDR2 reads FQGNSA. The length of the CDR3 is 11 residues. The chain's CDR3 is CASSSSGELFF. The CDR3 nucleotides read TGTGCCAGCAGCTCTAGCGGGGAGCTGTTTTTT.

The rearrangement uses TRBV4-2 and TRBJ1-2; a possible D gene is TRBD1 (6 bases). This CDR3 is built from 17 residues. Between the trimmed V and J ends, which lost 1 base and 3 bases, there was a span of 18 bases. In germline, CDR1 is LGHNA, CDR2 YNFKEQ. CDR3: CASSQGTGLGGDYGYTF. In DNA form, the CDR3 reads TGTGCCAGCAGCCAAGGGACTGGACTAGGGGGTGACTATGGCTACACCTTC.

This chain connects TRBV19 to TRBJ2-1; D is possibly TRBD1 (5 bases). The CDR3 is made up of 16 amino acids. From germline, CDR1 is LNHDA and CDR2 SQIVND (reference sequence). V dropped 4 bases and J dropped 2 bases, with 15 bases sitting between them. The DNA of the CDR3 is TGTGCCAGTAGTAAGGTTTGGGGCCCCGCCTACAATGAGCAGTTCTTC. As protein: CASSKVWGPAYNEQFF.

This chain connects TRBV18 to TRBJ1-2; D may be TRBD1 (6 bases). The CDR3 has 14 residues. Germline V gene lookup returns CDR1 KGHSH and CDR2 LQKENI. V gave up 4 bases and J gave up 2 bases, with 11 bases separating them. This chain's CDR3 is CASSLSGTNYGYTF. The CDR3 nucleotides read TGTGCCAGCTCACTGTCCGGGACAAACTATGGCTACACCTTC.

The chain joins TRBV20-1 to TRBJ1-4, with a tentative D call TRBD1 (5 bases). Trimming left V 8 bases short and J 13 bases short, with 11 bases between. Germline loops: CDR1 DFQATT, CDR2 SNEGSKA (reference sequence). The CDR3 has 9 residues. CDR3 protein: CSWGDGLFF. The CDR3 bases are TGCAGTTGGGGGGATGGACTGTTTTTT.

The chain has TRBV6-4 and TRBJ2-2, with D tentatively TRBD2 (5 bases). This CDR3 spans 12 amino acids. V was clipped by 6 bases and J by 6 bases, with 8 bases between them. Germline V gives CDR1 MRHNA, CDR2 SNTAGT. The CDR3, as DNA: TGTGCCAGCAGGGGAGATTCCGGGGAGCTGTTTTTT. Residues: CASRGDSGELFF.

In its sample, this clone was seen once. The V gene is TRBV11-3, the J gene TRBJ2-2; D gene uncertain. CDR1 is SGHNT, CDR2 YENEEA, per germline. The CDR3 runs 14 residues. Trimming pared 1 base from V and 5 bases from J, leaving 8 bases between. CDR3 region: CASSLALLTGELFF. The CDR3 DNA follows: TGTGCCAGCAGCTTAGCACTACTTACCGGGGAGCTGTTTTTT.

CDR3 in DNA: TGTGCCAGCAGTTTGGGGACAGGCCCCCAAGAGACCCAGTACTTC. This translates into CASSLGTGPQETQYF. V is TRBV6-5 and J is TRBJ2-5; 8 bases match TRBD1. The V gene's germline CDR1 is MNHEY and CDR2 SVGAGI. The CDR3 is 15 amino acids. The ends lost 4 bases at V and 1 base at J; junction bases unmatched: 5.

This clone appeared a single time. The chain combines TRBV2 with TRBJ2-7; possible D gene TRBD1, 7 bases. Trimming took off 7 bases at V and 6 bases at J, with 16 bases between the two ends. Per the germline V gene, CDR1 is SNHLY and CDR2 is FYNNEI. The CDR3 is 13 residues long. CDR3 sequence (DNA): TGTGCCAGCATGGAGGGGGCTCCCCTCGAGCAGTACTTC. Protein sequence: CASMEGAPLEQYF. Using reference TRBV2 and TRBJ2-7 for the parts outside the CDR3, the full variable domain is EPEVTQTPSHQVTQMGQEVILRCVPISNHLYFYWYRQILGQKVEFLVSFYNNEISEKSEIFDDQFSVERPDGSNFTLKIRSTKLEDSAMYFCASMEGAPLEQYFGPGTRLTVT.

The CDR3 reads CASSFDRPPLISTDTQYF. The CDR3 region has the DNA TGCGCCAGCAGCTTCGACAGGCCTCCTCTTATCTCCACAGATACGCAGTATTTT. The rearrangement links TRBV5-1 to TRBJ2-3; tentative D call: TRBD1 (6 bases). The CDR3 contains 18 residues. Germline V gene sequence: CDR1 SGHRS, CDR2 YFSETQ. Trimming took off 2 bases at V and 2 bases at J, with 21 bases between the two ends.

This chain uses TRBV4-1 with TRBJ1-2; D is unclear. Trimming shortened V by 1 base and J by 5 bases, and 14 bases separated the two germline ends. The CDR3 consists of 15 residues. Germline V gives CDR1 MGHRA, CDR2 YSYEKL. The CDR3 is CASSQVDTDFYGYTF. CDR3 coding DNA: TGCGCCAGCAGCCAAGTAGACACAGATTTTTATGGCTACACCTTC.

The chain links TRBV2 to TRBJ1-4; D possibly corresponds to TRBD1 (5 bases). This CDR3 spans 15 amino acids. Trimming shortened V by 5 bases and J by 0 bases, and 10 bases separated the two germline ends. Looked up from germline, CDR1 is SNHLY and CDR2 is FYNNEI. CDR3 DNA: TGTGCCAGCAGTAGGGGTAGAACAACTAATGAAAAACTGTTTTTT. Protein product: CASSRGRTTNEKLFF.

The chain carries TRBV27 and TRBJ2-3; a possible D gene is TRBD2 (5 bases). This CDR3 is built from 16 residues. Germline V gene data show CDR1 as MNHEY and CDR2 as SMNVEV (reference sequence). Trimming stripped 5 bases from V and 4 bases from J, with 19 bases between. The CDR3 DNA sequence: TGTGCCAGCAGTAACCCCATGGGGAGAGATGCAGATACGCAGTATTTT. This translates into CASSNPMGRDADTQYF.

This clone appeared a single time. The J gene is TRBJ1-2, the V gene TRBV29-1; TRBD1 might be the D (5 bases). Germline V gene sequence: CDR1 SQVTM, CDR2 ANQGSEA. V was trimmed by 8 bases and J by 6 bases, leaving 16 bases between them. The CDR3 has 12 residues. CDR3 coding DNA: TGCAGCACTGAGATACAGGCCGATGGCTACACCTTC. Protein product: CSTEIQADGYTF.

The V gene is TRBV19, the J gene TRBJ2-1; 11 bases fit TRBD2. CDR3 length: 15 amino acids. Germline CDR1 is LNHDA and CDR2 is SQIVND (reference sequence). The V and J ends lost 3 bases and 5 bases, in that order; junction bases with no gene match: 3. The CDR3 nucleotides are TGTGCCAGTAGTATTAGCGGGAGGGGAAACAATGAGCAGTTCTTC. Translating gives CASSISGRGNNEQFF. Full variable domain (missing parts from reference TRBV19 and TRBJ2-1): DGGITQSPKYLFRKEGQNVTLSCEQNLNHDAMYWYRQDPGQGLRLIYYSQIVNDFQKGDIAEGYSVSREKKESFPLTVTSAQKNPTAFYLCASSISGRGNNEQFFGPGTRLTVL.

There are a few counts of this clone. The CDR3 region is CASSPRVLLPDSGNTIYF. The DNA of the CDR3 is TGCGCCAGCAGCCCGCGGGTCTTGCTACCCGACTCTGGAAACACCATATATTTT. The chain has TRBV4-1 and TRBJ1-3; D is undetermined. Germline lookup yields CDR1 MGHRA and CDR2 YSYEKL. The CDR3 runs to 18 residues. The V end lost 4 bases, the J end lost 0 bases, and 19 bases lay between the germline ends.

The chain employs TRBV6-6 and TRBJ1-1, with D unclear. Germline V lookup: CDR1 MNHNY, CDR2 SVGAGI (reference sequence). V lost 2 bases and J 8 bases, leaving 12 bases between the germline ends. CDR3 length: 13 residues. The CDR3 protein is CASSYTDGKEAFF. DNA of the CDR3: TGTGCCAGCAGTTACACAGACGGAAAGGAAGCTTTCTTT.